This is a list of T cell receptor beta chains from one sample in a study of blood T cell repertoires in COVID-19. The table came from immunoSEQ multiplex PCR; TCRdb's copy has only in-frame clones and leaves some out. Altogether approximately 200,000 clones are present, 80% to 85% being singletons, with the ten largest covering 2.3%. The sequenced material came from peripheral blood. These receptors all stem from a woman aged 55-75 years with acute or convalescent COVID-19. Both conserved end residues are part of each CDR3. A D gene is named only where the DNA matches it firmly. Only some rows state a clone size, as once, few, many or a class for expanded clones.

clone_size: once; d_call: NA; v_call: TRBV13; j_call: TRBJ1-2; cdr3_nt: TGTGCCAGCAGCGAGGGCAGGAGGGGATATCTTGACTATGGCTACACCTTC; cdr3_aa: CASSEGRRGYLDYGYTF
clone_size: NA; d_call: TRBD1; v_call: TRBV5-4; j_call: TRBJ1-2; cdr3_nt: TGTGCCAGCAGCGAGGGACAGGTACTTTACTATGGCTACACCTTC; cdr3_aa: CASSEGQVLYYGYTF
clone_size: NA; d_call: NA; v_call: TRBV5-1; j_call: TRBJ1-6; cdr3_nt: TGCGCCAGCAGCTTTCAGGGCGTTTCACCCCTCCACTTT; cdr3_aa: CASSFQGVSPLHF
clone_size: NA; d_call: NA; v_call: TRBV19; j_call: TRBJ1-5; cdr3_nt: TGTGCCAGTAGTATAGGCAGGCGTCATTTTCAGCCCCAGCATTTT; cdr3_aa: CASSIGRRHFQPQHF
clone_size: NA; d_call: TRBD2; v_call: TRBV7-8; j_call: TRBJ2-6; cdr3_nt: TGTGCCAGCAGCTTAGACCAGCGGGGACGGTCTGGGGCCAACGTCCTGACTTTC; cdr3_aa: CASSLDQRGRSGANVLTF
clone_size: NA; d_call: NA; v_call: TRBV7-9; j_call: TRBJ1-1; cdr3_nt: TGTGCCAGCAGTCAGAGACAGGTTAACACTGAAGCTTTCTTT; cdr3_aa: CASSQRQVNTEAFF
clone_size: NA; d_call: TRBD1; v_call: TRBV2; j_call: TRBJ2-3; cdr3_nt: TGTGCCAGCAGTGAAGCGCTTGGGACAGGGTCAGATACGCAGTATTTT; cdr3_aa: CASSEALGTGSDTQYF
clone_size: NA; d_call: NA; v_call: TRBV6-5; j_call: TRBJ1-1; cdr3_nt: TGTGCCAGCAGGCTGGGCAGCACTGAAGCTTTCTTT; cdr3_aa: CASRLGSTEAFF
clone_size: NA; d_call: TRBD2; v_call: TRBV4-3; j_call: TRBJ2-4; cdr3_nt: TGCGCCAGCAGCCAAGATCTGGGACTAGCGGGTGACATTCAGTACTTC; cdr3_aa: CASSQDLGLAGDIQYF
clone_size: NA; d_call: NA; v_call: TRBV6-6; j_call: TRBJ1-5; cdr3_nt: TGTGCCATCTCGCCGAGGTCGGTTGGCAATCAGCCCCAGCATTTT; cdr3_aa: CAISPRSVGNQPQHF
clone_size: once; d_call: TRBD2; v_call: TRBV19; j_call: TRBJ2-3; cdr3_nt: TGTGCCAGCAACTGGCAGGGAGGGAGCACAGATACGCAGTATTTT; cdr3_aa: CASNWQGGSTDTQYF
clone_size: NA; d_call: NA; v_call: TRBV6-5; j_call: TRBJ2-3; cdr3_nt: TGTGCCAGCAGTTACTTCCCTTTTGTCTCCGCGCAGTATTTT; cdr3_aa: CASSYFPFVSAQYF
clone_size: NA; d_call: TRBD1; v_call: TRBV10-3; j_call: TRBJ1-1; cdr3_nt: TGTGCCATCAGTGAGATGAGGGGGCTGATTGAAGCTTTCTTT; cdr3_aa: CAISEMRGLIEAFF
clone_size: NA; d_call: NA; v_call: TRBV6-6; j_call: TRBJ2-2; cdr3_nt: TGTGCCAGCAGTTACTATAGCTCCGGGGAGCTGTTTTTT; cdr3_aa: CASSYYSSGELFF
clone_size: NA; d_call: TRBD2; v_call: TRBV11-3; j_call: TRBJ2-3; cdr3_nt: TGTGCCAGCAGTCTAAGCGGGGGTGTAGATACGCAGTATTTT; cdr3_aa: CASSLSGGVDTQYF
clone_size: NA; d_call: NA; v_call: TRBV3-1/TRBV3-2; j_call: TRBJ2-3; cdr3_nt: TGTGCCAGCTCCCAGGTCGATACGCAGTATTTT; cdr3_aa: CASSQVDTQYF